The T cell receptor beta chain described here comes from a study of beta chain features in type 1 diabetes. About the study: Examination of sorted cells across all samples involved more than 100,000,000 cells. Study outcomes and limitations: The study found moderately but significantly shorter TCRB CDR3s in all four CD4+ subsets of Type 1 diabetes patients.

A note on this clone: Its matching antigen is unknown.

Researchers reported sorting CD4+ naive, central memory, regulatory and stem cell-like memory cells via CD45RO/CCR7/CD25/CD127/CD95/CD27. This CDR3 is 12 amino acids long. CDR1 is ENHRY, CDR2 SYGVKD, per germline. V gave up 0 bases and J gave up 6 bases, with 6 bases separating them. The sequenced template was cDNA made from the entire isolated RNA. Clones were read by immunoSEQ multiplex PCR, and TCRdb kept only the in-frame ones, dropping some. The sample lists 100,000 to 150,000 clones; around 8.8% were seen once. This clonotype originated in a man aged 25 to 40 with type 1 diabetes. The chain joins TRBV10-3 to TRBJ2-7; no firm D call. Sequenced: central memory CD4+ T cells from blood. For the CDR3, the DNA is TGTGCCATCAGTGAGTCAGGAGCCGAGCAGTACTTC. Protein product: CAISESGAEQYF.